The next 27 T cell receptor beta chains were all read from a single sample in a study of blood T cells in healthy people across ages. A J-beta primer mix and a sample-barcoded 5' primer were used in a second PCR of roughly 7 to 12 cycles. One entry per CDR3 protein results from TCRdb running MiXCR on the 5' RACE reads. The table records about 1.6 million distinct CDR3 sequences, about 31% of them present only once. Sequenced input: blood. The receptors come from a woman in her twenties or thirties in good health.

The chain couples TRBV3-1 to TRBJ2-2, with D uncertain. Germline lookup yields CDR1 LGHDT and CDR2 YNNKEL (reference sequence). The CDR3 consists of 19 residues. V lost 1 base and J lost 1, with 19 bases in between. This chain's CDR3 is CASSQGWVFGVQNTGELFF. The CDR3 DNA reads TGTGCCAGCAGCCAAGGCTGGGTGTTTGGGGTCCAGAACACCGGGGAGCTGTTTTTT.

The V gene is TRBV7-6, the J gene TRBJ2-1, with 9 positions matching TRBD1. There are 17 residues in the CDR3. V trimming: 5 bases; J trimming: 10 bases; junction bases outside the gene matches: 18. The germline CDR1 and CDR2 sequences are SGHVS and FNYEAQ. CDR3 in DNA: TGTGCCAGCAGCAGAGGGTGGTTTCGGGGACAGGGTGTCGAGCAGTTCTTC. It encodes CASSRGWFRGQGVEQFF.

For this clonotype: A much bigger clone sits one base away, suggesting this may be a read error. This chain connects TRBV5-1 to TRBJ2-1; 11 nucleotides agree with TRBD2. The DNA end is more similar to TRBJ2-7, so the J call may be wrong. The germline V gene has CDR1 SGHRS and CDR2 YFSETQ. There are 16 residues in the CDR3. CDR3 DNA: TGCGCCAGCAGCTTGGAGGGGACTAGCGGAGTCAATGAGCAGTACTTC. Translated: CASSLEGTSGVNEQYF.

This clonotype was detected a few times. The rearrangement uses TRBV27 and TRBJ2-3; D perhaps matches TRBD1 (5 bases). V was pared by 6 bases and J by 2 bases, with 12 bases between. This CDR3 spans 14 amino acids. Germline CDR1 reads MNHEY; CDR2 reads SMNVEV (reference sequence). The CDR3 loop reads CASRIRGDTDTQYF. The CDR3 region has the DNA TGTGCCAGCAGAATTAGGGGCGACACAGATACGCAGTATTTT.

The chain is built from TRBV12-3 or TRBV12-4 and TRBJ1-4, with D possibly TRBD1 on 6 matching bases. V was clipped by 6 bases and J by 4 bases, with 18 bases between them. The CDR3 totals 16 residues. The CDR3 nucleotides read TGTGCCAGCAGCCCAAGCCAGGGGACCCTTAATGAAAAACTGTTTTTT. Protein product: CASSPSQGTLNEKLFF.

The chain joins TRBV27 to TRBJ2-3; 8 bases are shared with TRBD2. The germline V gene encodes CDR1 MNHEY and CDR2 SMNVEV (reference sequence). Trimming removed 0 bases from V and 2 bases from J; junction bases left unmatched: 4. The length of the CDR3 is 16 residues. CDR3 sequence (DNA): TGTGCCAGCAGTTTATCTCCAGCGGGGGCCACAGATACGCAGTATTTT. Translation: CASSLSPAGATDTQYF.

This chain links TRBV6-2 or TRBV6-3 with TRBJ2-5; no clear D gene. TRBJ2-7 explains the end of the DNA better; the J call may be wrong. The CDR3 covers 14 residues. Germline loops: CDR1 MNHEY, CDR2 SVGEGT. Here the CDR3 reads CASSFQAYSYEQYF. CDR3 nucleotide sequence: TGTGCCAGCAGTTTCCAGGCTTACTCCTACGAGCAGTACTTC.

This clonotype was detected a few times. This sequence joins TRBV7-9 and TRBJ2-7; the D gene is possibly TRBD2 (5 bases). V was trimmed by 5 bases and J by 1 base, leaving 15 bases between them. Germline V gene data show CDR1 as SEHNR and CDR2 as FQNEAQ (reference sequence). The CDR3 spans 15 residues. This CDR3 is CASSPEGSPSYEQYF. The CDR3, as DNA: TGTGCCAGCAGCCCAGAGGGCTCCCCTTCCTACGAGCAGTACTTC. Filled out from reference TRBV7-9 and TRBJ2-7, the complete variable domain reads DTGVSQNPRHKITKRGQNVTFRCDPISEHNRLYWYRQTLGQGPEFLTYFQNEAQLEKSRLLSDRFSAERPKGSFSTLEIQRTEQGDSAMYLCASSPEGSPSYEQYFGPGTRLTVT.

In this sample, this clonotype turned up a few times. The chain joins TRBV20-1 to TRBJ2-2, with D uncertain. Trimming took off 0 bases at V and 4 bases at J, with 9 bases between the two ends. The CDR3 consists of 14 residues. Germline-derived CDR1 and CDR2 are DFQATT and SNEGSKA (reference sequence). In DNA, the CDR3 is TGCAGTGCTAGAGATTGGTTAGTCACCGGGGAGCTGTTTTTT. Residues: CSARDWLVTGELFF.

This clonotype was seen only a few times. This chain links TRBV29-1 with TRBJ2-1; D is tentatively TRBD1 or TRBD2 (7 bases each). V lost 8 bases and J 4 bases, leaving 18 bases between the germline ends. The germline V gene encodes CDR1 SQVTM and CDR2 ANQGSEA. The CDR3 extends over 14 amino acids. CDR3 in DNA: TGCAGCACCAGCAGGGGGGGTTTTTACAATGAGCAGTTCTTC. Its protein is CSTSRGGFYNEQFF.

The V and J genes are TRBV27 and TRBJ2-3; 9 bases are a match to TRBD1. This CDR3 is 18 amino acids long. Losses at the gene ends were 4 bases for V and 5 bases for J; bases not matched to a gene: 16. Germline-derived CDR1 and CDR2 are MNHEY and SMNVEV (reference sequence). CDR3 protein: CASSSRTGTGSRRDTQYF. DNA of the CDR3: TGTGCCAGCAGTTCCCGGACCGGGACAGGGAGTCGAAGAGATACGCAGTATTTT.

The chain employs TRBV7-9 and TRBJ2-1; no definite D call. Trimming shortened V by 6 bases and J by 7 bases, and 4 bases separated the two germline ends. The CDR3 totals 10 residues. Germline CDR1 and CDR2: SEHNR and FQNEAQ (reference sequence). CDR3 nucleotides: TGTGCCAGCAGGATGAATGAGCAGTTCTTC. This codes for CASRMNEQFF.

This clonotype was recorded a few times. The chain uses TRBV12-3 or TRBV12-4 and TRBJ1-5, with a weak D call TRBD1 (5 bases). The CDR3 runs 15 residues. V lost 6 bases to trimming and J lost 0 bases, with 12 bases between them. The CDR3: CASSSDSYSNQPQHF. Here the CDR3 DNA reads TGTGCCAGCAGCTCTGACAGCTATAGCAATCAGCCCCAGCATTTT.

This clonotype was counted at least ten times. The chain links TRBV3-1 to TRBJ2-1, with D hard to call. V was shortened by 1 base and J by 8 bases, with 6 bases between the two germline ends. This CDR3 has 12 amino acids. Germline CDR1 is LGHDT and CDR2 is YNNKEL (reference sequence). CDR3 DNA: TGTGCCAGCAGCCAAGTTTCCCATGAGCAGTTCTTC. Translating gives CASSQVSHEQFF.

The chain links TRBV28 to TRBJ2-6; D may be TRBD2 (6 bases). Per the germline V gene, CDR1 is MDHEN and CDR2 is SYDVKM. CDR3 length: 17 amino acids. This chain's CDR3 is CASSGVGGNAGANVLTF. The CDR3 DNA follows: TGTGCTTCGTCCGGGGTCGGGGGTAATGCTGGGGCCAACGTCCTGACTTTC. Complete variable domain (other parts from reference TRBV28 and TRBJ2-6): DVKVTQSSRYLVKRTGEKVFLECVQDMDHENMFWYRQDPGLGLRLIYFSYDVKMKEKGDIPEGYSVSREKKERFSLILESASTNQTSMYLCASSGVGGNAGANVLTFGAGSRLTVL.

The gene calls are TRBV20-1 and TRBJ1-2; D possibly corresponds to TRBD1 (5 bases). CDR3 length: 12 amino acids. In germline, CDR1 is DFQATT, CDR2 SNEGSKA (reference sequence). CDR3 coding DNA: TGCACCGCGGACCCCGGGGGCTATGGCTACACCTTC. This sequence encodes CTADPGGYGYTF.

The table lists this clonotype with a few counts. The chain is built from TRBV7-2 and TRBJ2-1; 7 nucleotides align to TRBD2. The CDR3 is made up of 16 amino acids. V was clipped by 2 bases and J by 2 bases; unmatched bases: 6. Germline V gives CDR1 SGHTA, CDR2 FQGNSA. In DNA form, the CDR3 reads TGTGCCAGCAGCTTATCGGGCGGGGGTCCCTACAATGAGCAGTTCTTC. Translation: CASSLSGGGPYNEQFF.

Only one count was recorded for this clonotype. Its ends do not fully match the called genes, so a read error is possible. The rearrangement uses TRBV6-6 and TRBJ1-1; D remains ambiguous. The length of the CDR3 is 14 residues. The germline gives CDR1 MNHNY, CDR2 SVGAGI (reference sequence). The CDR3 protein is CASSYRAENTGAFF. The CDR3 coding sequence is TGTGCCAGCAGTTATAGAGCGGAGAACACTGGAGCTTTCTTT.

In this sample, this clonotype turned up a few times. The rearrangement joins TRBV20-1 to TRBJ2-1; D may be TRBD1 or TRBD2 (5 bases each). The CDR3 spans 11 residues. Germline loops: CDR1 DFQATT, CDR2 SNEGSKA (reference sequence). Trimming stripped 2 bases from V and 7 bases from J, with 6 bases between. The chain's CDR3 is CSARWGNEQFF. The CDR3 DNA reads TGCAGTGCTAGATGGGGGAATGAGCAGTTCTTC.

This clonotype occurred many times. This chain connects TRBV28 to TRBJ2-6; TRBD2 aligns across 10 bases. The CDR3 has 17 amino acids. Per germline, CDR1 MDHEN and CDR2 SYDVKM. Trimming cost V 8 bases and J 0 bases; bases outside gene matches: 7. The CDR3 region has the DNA TGTGCCAGCCGTCCTAGCGGGGGAGACTCTGGGGCCAACGTCCTGACTTTC. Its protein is CASRPSGGDSGANVLTF.

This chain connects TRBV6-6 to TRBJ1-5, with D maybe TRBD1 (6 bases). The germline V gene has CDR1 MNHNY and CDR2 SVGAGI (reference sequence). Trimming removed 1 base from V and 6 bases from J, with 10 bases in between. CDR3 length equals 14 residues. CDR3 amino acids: CASSYLGGSQPQHF. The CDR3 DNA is TGTGCCAGCAGTTACTTAGGGGGTAGTCAGCCCCAGCATTTT.

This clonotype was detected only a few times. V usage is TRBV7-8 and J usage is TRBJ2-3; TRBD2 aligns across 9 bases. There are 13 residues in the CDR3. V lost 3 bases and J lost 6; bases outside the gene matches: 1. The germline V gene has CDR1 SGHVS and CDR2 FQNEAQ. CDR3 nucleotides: TGTGCCAGCAGCTTTACTAGCGGGGATACGCAGTATTTT. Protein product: CASSFTSGDTQYF. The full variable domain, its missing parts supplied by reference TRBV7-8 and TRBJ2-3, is GAGVSQSPRYKVAKRGQDVALRCDPISGHVSLFWYQQALGQGPEFLTYFQNEAQLDKSGLPSDRFFAERPEGSVSTLKIQRTQQEDSAVYLCASSFTSGDTQYFGPGTRLTVL.

CDR3 sequence (DNA): TGCAGTGCTGGGGGACTCTACACAGATACGCAGTATTTT. Its protein is CSAGGLYTDTQYF. The chain joins TRBV20-1 to TRBJ2-3, with D tentatively TRBD2 (6 bases). V was trimmed by 5 bases and J by 2 bases, leaving 11 bases between them. Germline V CDR1 and CDR2: DFQATT, SNEGSKA (reference sequence). This CDR3 comprises 13 residues.

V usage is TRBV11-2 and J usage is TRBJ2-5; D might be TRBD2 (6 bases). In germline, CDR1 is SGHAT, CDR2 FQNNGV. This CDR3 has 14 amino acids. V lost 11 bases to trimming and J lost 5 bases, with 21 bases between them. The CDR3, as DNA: TGTGCCGGAGGGAGACTTACGGGAGATGAGACCCAGTACTTC. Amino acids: CAGGRLTGDETQYF.

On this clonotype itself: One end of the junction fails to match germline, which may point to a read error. The CDR3: CATSSPREAYQEAQYF. As DNA, the CDR3 is TGTGCCACCAGTTCCCCTCGGGAGGCGTACCAAGAGGCCCAGTACTTC. V gene TRBV24-1 combines with J gene TRBJ2-5, with 7 bases matching TRBD2. Germline V gives CDR1 KGHDR, CDR2 SFDVKD. There are 16 residues in the CDR3.

The CDR3 region is CASPSEGDTQYF. CDR3 bases: TGTGCCAGCCCATCGGAGGGGGATACGCAGTATTTT. This chain uses TRBV18 with TRBJ2-3, with D possibly matching TRBD2 (6 bases). Between the trimmed V and J ends, which lost 8 bases and 6 bases, there was a span of 12 bases. Germline loops: CDR1 KGHSH, CDR2 LQKENI. This CDR3 is built from 12 residues.

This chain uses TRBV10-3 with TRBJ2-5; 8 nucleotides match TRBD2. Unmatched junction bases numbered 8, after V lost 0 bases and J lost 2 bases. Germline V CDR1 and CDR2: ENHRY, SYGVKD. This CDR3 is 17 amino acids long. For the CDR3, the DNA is TGTGCCATCAGTGAGTCGCGGGGGGCAATCTCTCAAGAGACCCAGTACTTC. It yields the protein CAISESRGAISQETQYF.